This record looks at one TCR beta chain sequence and its context. What it recognizes is unknown. It was with 60 Vbeta and 13 Jbeta primers that the PCR ran. The table came from immunoSEQ multiplex PCR; TCRdb's copy has only in-frame clones and leaves some out. Of 150,000 or so clones listed, about two thirds are singletons. This CDR3 has 16 amino acids. Germline trimming cut 2 bases from V and 4 bases from J; bases unmatched to any gene: 4. Germline lookup yields CDR1 SGHDT and CDR2 YYEEEE. The data were taken from a study of cytomegalovirus exposure and HLA in healthy donors. General study findings and limits: With later analysis, a missense DCLRE1C variant became linked to TCR beta V- and J-gene trimming. The authors later found HLA-associated TCR beta chains more clonally expanded than equally common others. Cytomegalovirus-associated status was assigned to around 160 TCR beta chains. Segments of the TCR beta V type were, in most cases, productive about 87% or about 30% of the time in an earlier analysis.

The TCR originated in a woman in her sixties or seventies in good health and CMV-seropositive. Sequences were obtained from PBMCs. The J gene is TRBJ2-3, the V gene TRBV5-6, with 13 positions matching TRBD2. Here the CDR3 reads CASSFRTSGSSDTQYF. The DNA of the CDR3 is TGTGCCAGCAGCTTCAGGACTAGCGGGAGTTCAGATACGCAGTATTTT.